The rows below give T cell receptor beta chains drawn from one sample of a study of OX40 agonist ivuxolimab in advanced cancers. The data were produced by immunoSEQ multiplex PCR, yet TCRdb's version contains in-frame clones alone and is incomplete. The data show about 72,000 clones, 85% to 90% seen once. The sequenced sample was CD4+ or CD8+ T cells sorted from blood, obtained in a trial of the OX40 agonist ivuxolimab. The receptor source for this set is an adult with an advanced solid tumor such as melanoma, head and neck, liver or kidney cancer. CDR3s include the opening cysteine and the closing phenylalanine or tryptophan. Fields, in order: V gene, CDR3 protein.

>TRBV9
CATSGGAADTQYF
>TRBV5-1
CASTMRLSGELFF
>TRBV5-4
CASSAGQVGTEAFF
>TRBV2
CASRGISYNSPLHF
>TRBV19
CASSIARLGYGYTF
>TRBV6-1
CASSETASTGELFF
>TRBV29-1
CSVGHSNTGELFF
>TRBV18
CASSPTNTEAFF
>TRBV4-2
CASSQDRGGVVKAFF
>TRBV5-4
CASSLDSLYGYTF
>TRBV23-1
CASRQPRTGSPNYGYTF
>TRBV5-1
CASSPDRLGEQFF
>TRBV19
CASSIDRAGRNTEAFF
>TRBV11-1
CASSLALRLGAETQYF
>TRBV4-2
CASSQEGRGRAYEQYF
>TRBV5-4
CASSPPGQGNYGYTF
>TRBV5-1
CASSLGQKETQYF
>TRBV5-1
CASSLDRGSTEAFF